The rows below give T cell receptor beta chains drawn from one sample of a study of blood T cell repertoires in COVID-19. Sequenced by immunoSEQ multiplex PCR; TCRdb stores in-frame clones only, minus some. The sample has roughly 250,000 clones; approximately 80% are singletons. Material for sequencing was peripheral blood. The receptors were gathered from a woman aged 40-49 years with active or convalescent COVID-19. The CDR3 runs from the conserved cysteine through the conserved F or W. D genes are given only for firm matches. Size is omitted from some rows. Given values are once, few, many or a class for expanded clones.

J	size	V	D	DNA	CDR3
TRBJ2-2	-	TRBV19	-	TGTGCCAGTAGTATGTGGGGGGGCCCAAACACCGGGGAGCTGTTTTTT	CASSMWGGPNTGELFF
TRBJ2-3	-	TRBV28	TRBD2	TGTGCCAGCAGTCAACTAGCGGGGGGCCGCACAGATACGCAGTATTTT	CASSQLAGGRTDTQYF
TRBJ1-1	-	TRBV23-1	-	TGCGCCAGCAGTCCCGGGGAGGGCCAGTCTCACATGAACACTGAAGCTTTCTTT	CASSPGEGQSHMNTEAFF
TRBJ1-2	-	TRBV23-1	-	TGCGCCACCGAACGGGCGCAGGGCTATGGCTACACCTTC	CATERAQGYGYTF
TRBJ2-1	-	TRBV7-9	-	TGTGCCAGCAGCGAGGGGGGGATGAATGAGCAGTTCTTC	CASSEGGMNEQFF
TRBJ1-3	-	TRBV30	-	TGTGCCTGGAGGAGAGGAGGGGCTTCTGGAAACACCATATATTTT	CAWRRGGASGNTIYF
TRBJ1-2	-	TRBV4-1	-	TGCGCCAGCAGCCAAGAGAACAAGCAGGGTTGGCGGGGCTACACCTTC	CASSQENKQGWRGYTF
TRBJ1-3	-	TRBV9	-	TGTGCCAGCAGCGCGATGAGAGGAAACACCATATATTTT	CASSAMRGNTIYF
TRBJ2-3	-	TRBV28	-	TGTGCCAGCAGCCAAAGTAAAAGCGGCACAGATACGCAGTATTTT	CASSQSKSGTDTQYF
TRBJ2-6	-	TRBV4-1	TRBD1	TGCGCCAGCAACGCCATCCAGGGGGCCCACCTCTCTGGGGCCAACGTCCTGACTTTC	CASNAIQGAHLSGANVLTF
TRBJ1-2	-	TRBV30	TRBD1	TGTGCCTGGAGTGGACAGGGGGCCGGGGGCTACACCTTC	CAWSGQGAGGYTF
TRBJ2-3	-	TRBV27	TRBD1	TGTGCCAGCAGTCCCCTAAGGAAAGGGGGCCGGACAGATACGCAGTATTTT	CASSPLRKGGRTDTQYF
TRBJ1-1	-	TRBV3-1/TRBV3-2	-	TGTGCCAGCAGCCCTCGCAGGGGATCCACTGAAGCTTTCTTT	CASSPRRGSTEAFF
TRBJ2-2	-	TRBV7-7	-	TGTGCTAGCAGCCTCAGACAGAACTCAAACACCGGGGAGCTGTTTTTT	CASSLRQNSNTGELFF
TRBJ2-3	-	TRBV7-2	-	TGTGCCAGCAGCGCACCCTCGACTCGGGGGTGGGATACGCAGTATTTT	CASSAPSTRGWDTQYF
TRBJ2-3	-	TRBV28	-	TGTGCCAGCAGTTTGGTTGCTAGCGGAGGGGGAGATACGCAGTATTTT	CASSLVASGGGDTQYF
TRBJ2-3	-	TRBV9	-	TGTGCCAGCAGCACCGTCTCGGGGAGCACAGATACGCAGTATTTT	CASSTVSGSTDTQYF
TRBJ2-3	-	TRBV3-1/TRBV3-2	-	TGTGCCAGCAGCCCCAGGGACTCAAGACGCCAAACTAGTACAGATACGCAGTATTTT	CASSPRDSRRQTSTDTQYF
TRBJ1-1	-	TRBV7-3	-	TGTGCCAGCAGCCGCGTCCGGAACACTGAAGCTTTCTTT	CASSRVRNTEAFF
TRBJ1-5	-	TRBV6-5	TRBD1	TGTGCCAGCAGTACCGGGACAGGGGTTCAGCCCCAGCATTTT	CASSTGTGVQPQHF
TRBJ1-2	-	TRBV28	TRBD1	TGTGCCATTGGACAGGGTACCGGCTACACCTTC	CAIGQGTGYTF
TRBJ2-4	-	TRBV4-1	-	TGCGCCAGCAGCCAACCTACCGTAAACATTCAGTACTTC	CASSQPTVNIQYF
TRBJ2-7	-	TRBV27	-	TGTGCCAGCAGTTTAAGGAGTCAGCCGATCTACGAGCAGTACTTC	CASSLRSQPIYEQYF
TRBJ2-5	-	TRBV2	TRBD2	TGTGCCCGCCGCCGCCGGGGGGCGGGGGGATGGGAGACCCAGTACTTC	CARRRRGAGGWETQYF
TRBJ2-5	-	TRBV5-1	TRBD2	TGCGCCAGCAGCTGGACTAGCGACGAGACCCAGTACTTC	CASSWTSDETQYF
TRBJ1-2	-	TRBV7-9	-	TGTGCCAGCAGCCCCCGTCTAAGGACAGAGGGTTCCTACACCTTC	CASSPRLRTEGSYTF
TRBJ1-5	-	TRBV6-1	TRBD1	TGTGCCAGCAGTGAAGCCGGGACAGGGAGTCAGCCCCAGCATTTT	CASSEAGTGSQPQHF
TRBJ2-1	-	TRBV9	-	TGTGCCAGCAGCGTAGGAGGCGGGGTGAGCTCCTACAATGAGCAGTTCTTC	CASSVGGGVSSYNEQFF
TRBJ1-5	-	TRBV27	-	TGTGCCAGCAGTCGGGAGGGCGATAGCAATCAGCCCCAGCATTTT	CASSREGDSNQPQHF
TRBJ1-1	-	TRBV30	-	TGTGCCTGGCGAATCGGGGCTGAAGCTTTCTTT	CAWRIGAEAFF
TRBJ1-1	-	TRBV7-8	TRBD1	TGTGCCAGCAGCCCCAGGACTGGACAGGGGGCCCCAATGAACACTGAAGCTTTCTTT	CASSPRTGQGAPMNTEAFF
TRBJ1-5	-	TRBV5-5	TRBD1	TGTGCCAGCACCCCAGGGGGAGGCAATCAGCCCCAGCATTTT	CASTPGGGNQPQHF
TRBJ2-3	few	TRBV10-3	-	TGTGCCATCAGTGTAAGCACAGATACGCAGTATTTT	CAISVSTDTQYF
TRBJ1-4	-	TRBV3-1/TRBV3-2	-	TGTGCCAGCAGCCGTACAATGAATGATGAAAAACTGTTTTTT	CASSRTMNDEKLFF
TRBJ1-5	-	TRBV30	TRBD1	TGTGCCTGGACCATCGGGACAGGGGATCAGCCCCAGCATTTT	CAWTIGTGDQPQHF
TRBJ2-7	-	TRBV5-1	-	TGCGCCAGCAGCCCGCAGGGTCCTAGCTCCTACGAGCAGTACTTC	CASSPQGPSSYEQYF
TRBJ1-5	once	TRBV4-1	-	TGCGCCAGCAGCCCCACGGGACATAGCAATCAGCCCCAGCATTTT	CASSPTGHSNQPQHF
TRBJ2-6	-	TRBV3-1/TRBV3-2	TRBD1	TGTGCCAGCAGCCCCACCGGGACAGGGTTATCTGGGGCCAACGTCCTGACTTTC	CASSPTGTGLSGANVLTF
TRBJ2-7	once	TRBV19	-	TGTGCCAGTACTCCGCGTGGGGGGTACGAGCAGTACTTC	CASTPRGGYEQYF